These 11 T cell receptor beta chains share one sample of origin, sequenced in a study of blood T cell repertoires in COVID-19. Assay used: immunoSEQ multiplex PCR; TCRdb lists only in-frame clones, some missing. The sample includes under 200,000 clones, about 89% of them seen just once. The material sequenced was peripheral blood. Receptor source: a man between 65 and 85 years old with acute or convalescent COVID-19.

CDR3 sequence reads: CASSLVRGGLYGYTF. CDR3 nucleotide sequence: TGTGCCAGCAGCTTAGTGCGGGGGGGGCTCTATGGCTACACCTTC. J is TRBJ1-2 and V is TRBV7-2, with D perhaps matching TRBD1 (6 bases). The germline V gene encodes CDR1 SGHTA and CDR2 FQGNSA. The CDR3 sequence is 15 residues long. V lost 1 base to trimming and J lost 4 bases, with 13 bases between them.

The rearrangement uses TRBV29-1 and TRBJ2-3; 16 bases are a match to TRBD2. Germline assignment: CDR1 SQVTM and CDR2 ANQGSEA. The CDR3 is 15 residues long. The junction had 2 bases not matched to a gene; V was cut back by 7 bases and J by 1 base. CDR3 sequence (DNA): TGCAGCGCGGGGACTAGCGGGAGGGGCACAGATACGCAGTATTTT. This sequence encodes CSAGTSGRGTDTQYF.

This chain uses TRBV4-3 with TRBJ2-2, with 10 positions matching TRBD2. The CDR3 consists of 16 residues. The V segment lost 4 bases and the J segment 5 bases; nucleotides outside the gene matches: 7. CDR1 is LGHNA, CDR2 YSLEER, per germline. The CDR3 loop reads CASSPFSGGRTGELFF. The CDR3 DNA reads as TGCGCCAGCAGCCCGTTTAGCGGGGGGAGGACCGGGGAGCTGTTTTTT.

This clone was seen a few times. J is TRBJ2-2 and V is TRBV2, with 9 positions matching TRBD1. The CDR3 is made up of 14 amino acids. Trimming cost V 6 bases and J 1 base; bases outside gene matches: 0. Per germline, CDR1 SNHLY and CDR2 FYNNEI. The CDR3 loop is CASRDRGNTGELFF. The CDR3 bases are TGTGCCAGCAGGGACAGGGGGAACACCGGGGAGCTGTTTTTT.

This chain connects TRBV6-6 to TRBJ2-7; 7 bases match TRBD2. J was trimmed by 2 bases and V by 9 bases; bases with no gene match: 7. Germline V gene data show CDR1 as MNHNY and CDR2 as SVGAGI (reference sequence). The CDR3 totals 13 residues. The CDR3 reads CASGGLGTYEQYF. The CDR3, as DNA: TGTGCCAGTGGCGGACTAGGAACCTACGAGCAGTACTTC.

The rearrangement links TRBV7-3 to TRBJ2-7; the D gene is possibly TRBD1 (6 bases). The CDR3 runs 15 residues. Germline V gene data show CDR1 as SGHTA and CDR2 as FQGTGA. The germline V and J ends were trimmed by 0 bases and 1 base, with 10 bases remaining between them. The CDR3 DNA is TGTGCCAGCAGCTTAACCAGGGGACCGTCCTACGAGCAGTACTTC. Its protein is CASSLTRGPSYEQYF. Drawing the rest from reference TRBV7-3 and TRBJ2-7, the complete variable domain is GAGVSQTPSNKVTEKGKYVELRCDPISGHTALYWYRQSLGQGPEFLIYFQGTGAADDSGLPNDRFFAVRPEGSVSTLKIQRTERGDSAVYLCASSLTRGPSYEQYFGPGTRLTVT.

The CDR3 bases are TGTGCCAGCAGCCAAGTGAGTTACTCTGGAAACACCATATATTTT. Residues: CASSQVSYSGNTIYF. This chain connects TRBV4-2 to TRBJ1-3; D not resolved. V was shortened by 1 base and J by 0 bases, with 7 bases between the two germline ends. In germline, CDR1 is LGHNA, CDR2 YNFKEQ. This CDR3 has 15 amino acids.

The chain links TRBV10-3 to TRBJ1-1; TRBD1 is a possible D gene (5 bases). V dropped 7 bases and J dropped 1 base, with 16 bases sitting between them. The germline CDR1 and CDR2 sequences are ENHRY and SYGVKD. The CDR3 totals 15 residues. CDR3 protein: CAIKVGRMENTEAFF. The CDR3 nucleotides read TGTGCCATCAAGGTGGGGCGAATGGAGAACACTGAAGCTTTCTTT.

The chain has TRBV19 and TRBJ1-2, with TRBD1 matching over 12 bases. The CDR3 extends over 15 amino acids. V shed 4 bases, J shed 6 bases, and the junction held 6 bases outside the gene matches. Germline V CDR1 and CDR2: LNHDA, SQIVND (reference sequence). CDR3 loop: CASSTPGTGGDGYTF. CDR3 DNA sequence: TGTGCCAGTAGTACCCCCGGGACAGGGGGCGATGGCTACACCTTC. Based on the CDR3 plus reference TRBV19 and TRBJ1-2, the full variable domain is DGGITQSPKYLFRKEGQNVTLSCEQNLNHDAMYWYRQDPGQGLRLIYYSQIVNDFQKGDIAEGYSVSREKKESFPLTVTSAQKNPTAFYLCASSTPGTGGDGYTFGSGTRLTVV.

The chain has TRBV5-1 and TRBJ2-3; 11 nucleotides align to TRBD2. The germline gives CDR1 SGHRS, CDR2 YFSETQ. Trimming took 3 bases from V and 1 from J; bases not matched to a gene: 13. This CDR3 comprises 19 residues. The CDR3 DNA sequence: TGCGCCAGCAGCTATGGGCCTCTAGCGGGAGGAATCGGCACAGATACGCAGTATTTT. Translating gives CASSYGPLAGGIGTDTQYF. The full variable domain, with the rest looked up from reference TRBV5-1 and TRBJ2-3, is KAGVTQTPRYLIKTRGQQVTLSCSPISGHRSVSWYQQTPGQGLQFLFEYFSETQRNKGNFPGRFSGRQFSNSRSEMNVSTLELGDSALYLCASSYGPLAGGIGTDTQYFGPGTRLTVL.

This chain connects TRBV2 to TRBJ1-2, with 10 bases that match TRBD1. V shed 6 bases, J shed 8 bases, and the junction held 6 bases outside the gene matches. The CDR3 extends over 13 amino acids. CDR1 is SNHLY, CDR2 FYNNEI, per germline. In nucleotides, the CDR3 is TGTGCCAGCAGGACCGGGACAGGGGACGGCTACACCTTC. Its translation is CASRTGTGDGYTF.